This TCR beta chain comes out of a study of T-cell reconstitution after alpha-beta-depleted transplantation in children. Preparation of the TCRbeta library involved a method that used unique molecular identifiers. TCRdb itself ran the PCR reads through MiXCR, one entry per CDR3 protein. Among 400,000 to 450,000 distinct CDR3 sequences listed, around two fifths were seen once. The CDR3 consists of 16 residues. Per the germline V gene, CDR1 is SEHNR and CDR2 is FQNEAQ (reference sequence). Trimming took 4 bases from V and 5 from J; bases not matched to a gene: 6. This clonotype originated in a girl aged 2-10 years with aplastic anemia, due to receive a stem cell transplant. V usage is TRBV7-9 and J usage is TRBJ2-1, with 12 bases fitting TRBD2. This specimen consisted of PBMCs, obtained before TCRalphabeta/CD19-depleted stem cell transplant. The CDR3: CASSSHGLAGNNEQFF. The CDR3, as DNA: TGTGCCAGCAGCTCACATGGACTAGCGGGGAACAATGAGCAGTTCTTC.